This T cell receptor beta chain was identified in a study of shared clonotypes between healthy human individuals. Regarding the study as a whole: Clonotypes that were shared across a few donors made up approximately 5.1% of naive CD4 clonotypes.

Remarks on this clone: What it recognizes is unknown.

Terminally differentiated effector memory CD45RA+ cells were left out of the naive CD8 fraction, which was CD45RO-negative and positively selected for CCR7. The data were produced by immunoSEQ multiplex PCR, yet TCRdb's version contains in-frame clones alone and is incomplete. In the table there are roughly 850,000 clones, 90% to 98% of which are singletons. With V trimmed by 2 bases and J by 2 bases, 3 bases remained unmatched. Germline V gives CDR1 MNHEY, CDR2 SMNVEV (reference sequence). The CDR3 totals 15 residues. The origin of this receptor is a young man in good health. The V and J genes are TRBV27 and TRBJ2-3, with 8 bases matching TRBD1. Sequenced material: naive CD8+ T cells sorted from blood. This chain's CDR3 is CASSLTDRVTDTQYF. The CDR3 nucleotides are TGTGCCAGCAGTTTAACGGACAGGGTCACAGATACGCAGTATTTT.